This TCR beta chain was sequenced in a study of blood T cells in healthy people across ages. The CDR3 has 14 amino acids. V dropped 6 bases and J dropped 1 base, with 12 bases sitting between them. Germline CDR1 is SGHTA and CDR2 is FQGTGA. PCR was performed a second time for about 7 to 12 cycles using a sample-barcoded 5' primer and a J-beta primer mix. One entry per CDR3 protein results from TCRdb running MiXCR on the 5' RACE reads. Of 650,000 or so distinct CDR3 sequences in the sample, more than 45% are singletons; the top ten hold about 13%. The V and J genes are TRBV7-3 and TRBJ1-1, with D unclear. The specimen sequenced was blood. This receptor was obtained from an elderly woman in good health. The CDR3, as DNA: TGTGCCAGCAGTCAAGGGTGGGGGAACACTGAAGCTTTCTTT. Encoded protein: CASSQGWGNTEAFF.